This T cell receptor beta chain was documented in a study of blood T cells in healthy people across ages (dated by TCRdb to 2015 to 2017). About the study as a whole: In model experiments, roughly one uniquely barcoded TCR beta cDNA molecule per two T cells was captured by template switching. Using deep sequencing normalized with unique cDNA molecular identifiers, the study measured how TCR beta repertoire diversity changes with age. Donors were grouped into four age groups: young (average roughly 17 years), middle-aged (about 40), aged (62) and long-lived (less than 85). To avoid experimental bias, donors of different ages were distributed randomly across sequencing lanes. Two additional independent replicas of 1 million unique cDNA reads from the same blood draw were analyzed for two donors (one aged 18 to 30 and one aged 80 or older).

From the cysteine through the phenylalanine, the CDR3 covers 14 amino acids. Only the CDR3 region is kept as DNA, spanning 42 bases read in frame from base 1. Via the germline V gene, CDR1 is MNHNS and CDR2 SASEGT. This clonotype occurred a few times. The antigen it binds to is not known. One base away there is no much larger clone; base qualities are not given. The study at large found these results: Compared with the aged group, the long-lived group had more naive CD4+ T cells, fewer expanded clones and increased TCR diversity, a pattern suggesting age selection. There was a strong correlation between observed TCR beta diversity and the percentage of naive T cells measured by flow cytometry. Estimates of total diversity based on one million sequenced T cells were regarded as lower bounds and as underestimates. Observed TCR beta diversity per million T cells fell roughly linearly with age, and a significant reduction was already apparent by age roughly 40. Because the CMV infection status of the donors was unknown, age-related changes in expanded clonotypes may potentially have been confounded. Since profiling was done on bulk unsorted PBMCs, naive and antigen-experienced compartments could not be conclusively compared.

Library prep was done by 5' RACE. Sequenced on an Illumina HiSeq 2500. A second PCR of roughly 7 to 12 cycles was run with a J-beta primer mix and a sample-barcoded 5' primer. A template-switch 5' adaptor carrying 12 random nucleotides introduced a unique molecular identifier onto each TCR beta cDNA molecule. At least 3 million CDR3-containing paired-end reads were obtained from each sample. All of the RNA was converted into first-strand cDNA using the Mint cDNA synthesis kit, with a TRBC-specific oligonucleotide serving as the primer. After uracil-DNA glycosylase treatment, a first 18-cycle PCR used universal primers M1SS and BC2_uni_R on all cDNA. In the authors' own workflow: Each sample was normalized by randomly selecting 1 million high-quality reads, each carrying a distinct molecular identifier. Instead of being binned into consensus sequences, reads that shared molecular identifiers were thrown out. MiTCR, with a Q25 quality threshold and the strictest error-elimination algorithm, was used for CDR3 identification, clonotype clustering and error correction. A nonparametric unseen species model using Euler transformation provided a lower-bound estimate of total TCR beta diversity. The raw public data were reprocessed by TCRdb itself: fastp quality trimming at Q25, MiXCR clonotype calling, in-frame beta chains only. Rows with one shared CDR3 protein collapse into an entry with the most common genes and DNA. Here the V and J calls rest on TCRdb's processing, not on the authors' analysis. Recorded for this sample are roughly 1,500,000 distinct CDR3 sequences; about 35% of them occurred a single time. The ten top clones hold roughly 12% of the sample.

Donors were under 40 systemically healthy Caucasian individuals from Russia aged roughly 6 to 100 years. Each donor gave around 9.9 milliliters of peripheral blood, collected into EDTA-treated Vacutainer tubes. PBMCs were isolated by Ficoll-Paque density-gradient centrifugation, with at least 6.5 million obtained per sample. Total RNA was extracted from PBMCs with Trizol reagent, with at least 5 micrograms obtained per sample. For every donor, an aliquot of PBMCs went through flow cytometry to measure the percentages of naive CD45RAhigh/CD27high T cells. Here the chain combines TRBV6-1 and TRBJ2-5, with the D gene not clear enough to name. The DNA end favors TRBJ2-7, so the J call may be wrong. Sequencing was performed on blood. This clonotype was obtained from a woman aged 25-40 years in good health. CDR3 loop: CASSEERATAEQYF. Read as DNA, the sequence is TGTGCCAGCAGTGAAGAACGGGCCACGGCCGAGCAGTACTTC.